This T cell receptor beta chain was found in a study of blood T cell repertoires in COVID-19. Study-wide context: Spain, Italy and the United States supplied samples that represented acute and convalescent COVID-19.

The germline V gene has CDR1 SNHLY and CDR2 FYNNEI. The CDR3 is made up of 14 amino acids. V was shortened by 7 bases and J by 3 bases, with 13 bases between the two germline ends. As handled by the study authors: The authors estimated nucleated cell counts from reference gene primer amplification. Some clones are missing from TCRdb's copy, which holds only in-frame ones; the method was immunoSEQ multiplex PCR. Clone size and V and J calls were adopted from that table, with D and trimming inferred from the DNA. The table has some 200,000 clones, approximately 80% seen once; the top ten hold 7.5% to 10%. Participants came from roughly 24 US areas, aged roughly 18 to 95 years. Clinical histories supplied by participants themselves formed the basis of cohort assignment.

Sequencing input: PBMCs or T cells enriched from blood (not recorded which). The V call is TRBV2, the J call TRBJ2-1; D not certain. The clonotype originates from a man aged 40-49 years who had recovered from COVID-19. The CDR3 nucleotides read TGTGCCAGCACCCAGGTCGGTCACTACAATGAGCAGTTCTTC. Translated, it gives CASTQVGHYNEQFF.